This T cell receptor beta chain comes out of a study of T cells in Graves' hyperthyroidism and ophthalmopathy. Amplification targeted TCR beta CDR3 regions from RNA transcripts. When the TCR CDR3 underwent first-round RT-PCR, the HTBI primer set was used. From the multiplex PCR reads, TCRdb called clonotypes with MiXCR, one entry per CDR3 protein. This table holds about 510,000 distinct CDR3 sequences, around 15% found once. Stable Graves' hyperthyroidism meant no ophthalmopathy progression within 18 months. Patients aged 18 to 65 with hyperthyroidism were newly diagnosed, with duration under 2 months. Germline V gene lookup returns CDR1 DFQATT and CDR2 SNEGSKA (reference sequence). The CDR3 consists of 11 residues. The V end lost 6 bases, the J end lost 5 bases, and 11 bases lay between the germline ends.

The chain couples TRBV20-1 to TRBJ2-7; D call uncertain. This sequence originates from a woman between 35 and 50 years old with Graves' hyperthyroidism. Specimen: blood. The CDR3 region has the DNA TGCAGTGCCGCAAGGACCGACGAGCAGTACTTC. Encoded protein: CSAARTDEQYF.